These 18 T cell receptor beta chains share one sample of origin, sequenced in a study of lymphopenia after photon versus proton radiotherapy. The method was immunoSEQ multiplex PCR; TCRdb's version includes in-frame clones alone and lacks a portion of them. The sample contains around 63,000 clones, more than 75% of which appear only once. Sample: peripheral blood, taken from a patient treated with proton-based radiotherapy. These receptors were taken from a man aged 80 or over with esophageal cancer.

The V and J genes are TRBV7-9 and TRBJ1-3; TRBD1 matches 8 bases. V was pared by 3 bases and J by 0 bases, with 7 bases of the junction left unmatched. The CDR3 is 17 amino acids. Germline V lookup: CDR1 SEHNR, CDR2 FQNEAQ (reference sequence). The CDR3 sequence: CASSFGQGASSGNTIYF. CDR3 coding DNA: TGTGCCAGCAGCTTCGGCCAGGGGGCTAGCTCTGGAAACACCATATATTTT.

The gene calls are TRBV6-6 and TRBJ1-5; D call uncertain. Germline values: CDR1 MNHNY, CDR2 SVGAGI (reference sequence). The CDR3 covers 12 residues. The V and J ends lost 2 bases and 6 bases respectively, with 5 bases between them. The CDR3 loop is CASSYDPQPQHF. In DNA form, the CDR3 reads TGTGCCAGCAGTTACGATCCTCAGCCCCAGCATTTT.

CDR3 coding DNA: TGCGCCAGCAGTGTGCGGCGACAACGGGGCAATCAGCCCCAGCATTTT. Its translation is CASSVRRQRGNQPQHF. The chain employs TRBV10-2 and TRBJ1-5; no clear D gene. The ends were cut back, 4 bases at V and 2 bases at J, with 15 bases in the middle. Germline CDR1 reads WSHSY; CDR2 reads SAAADI. There are 16 residues in the CDR3.

The chain combines TRBV4-3 with TRBJ1-1; the match to TRBD1 covers 7 bases. Germline loops: CDR1 LGHNA, CDR2 YSLEER. The junction had 9 bases not matched to a gene; V was cut back by 5 bases and J by 6 bases. This CDR3 contains 14 residues. This CDR3 is CASSSDRIRPEAFF. The CDR3 DNA reads TGCGCCAGCAGCTCGGACAGGATCAGACCTGAAGCTTTCTTT.

The chain combines TRBV15 with TRBJ2-2, with D possibly being TRBD2 (6 bases). V lost 4 bases and J lost 4, with 13 bases in between. The V gene's germline CDR1 is LNHNV and CDR2 YYDKDF (reference sequence). The CDR3 runs 15 residues. CDR3 loop: CATSTRMGGTGELFF. The CDR3 nucleotides are TGTGCCACCAGCACAAGAATGGGAGGCACCGGGGAGCTGTTTTTT.

The genes are TRBV18 and TRBJ1-5; 7 nucleotides line up with TRBD1. The V gene's germline CDR1 is KGHSH and CDR2 LQKENI. The CDR3 loop spans 16 amino acids. J lost 6 bases, V lost 1 base, and 9 bases had no gene match. CDR3 sequence (DNA): TGTGCCAGCTCACCACAGGCTCGAGGGGGCGGTCAGCCCCAGCATTTT. Its protein product is CASSPQARGGGQPQHF.

The V gene is TRBV7-9, the J gene TRBJ1-1; the D gene is possibly TRBD1 (6 bases). Trimming left V 1 base short and J 4 bases short, with 10 bases between. The germline CDR1 and CDR2 sequences are SEHNR and FQNEAQ (reference sequence). The length of the CDR3 is 14 residues. The CDR3 reads CASSLVGGLTEAFF. CDR3 DNA: TGTGCCAGCAGCTTAGTCGGGGGGCTCACTGAAGCTTTCTTT. The full variable domain, completed using reference TRBV7-9 and TRBJ1-1, is DTGVSQNPRHKITKRGQNVTFRCDPISEHNRLYWYRQTLGQGPEFLTYFQNEAQLEKSRLLSDRFSAERPKGSFSTLEIQRTEQGDSAMYLCASSLVGGLTEAFFGQGTRLTVV.

The J gene is TRBJ2-7, the V gene TRBV6-5; TRBD2 matches at 7 bases. From germline, CDR1 is MNHEY and CDR2 SVGAGI. The CDR3 has 15 amino acids. With V trimmed by 6 bases and J by 2 bases, 10 bases remained unmatched. CDR3 nucleotide sequence: TGTGCCAGCAGAATAAGCGGGATTCAAGCCTACGAGCAGTACTTC. This sequence encodes CASRISGIQAYEQYF.

This chain uses TRBV19 with TRBJ2-5, with D possibly matching TRBD1 (6 bases). Germline loops: CDR1 LNHDA, CDR2 SQIVND (reference sequence). V was trimmed by 6 bases and J by 4 bases, leaving 9 bases between them. The CDR3 runs 12 residues. CDR3 in DNA: TGTGCCAGTAGGGACAGAGGAGAGACCCAGTACTTC. Residues: CASRDRGETQYF.

The genes are TRBV11-3 and TRBJ2-1, with 9 positions matching TRBD1. The germline CDR1 and CDR2 sequences are SGHNT and YENEEA. The junction had 3 bases not matched to a gene; V was cut back by 3 bases and J by 0 bases. The CDR3 is made up of 16 amino acids. The CDR3 region is CASSLGQGFSYNEQFF. In DNA, the CDR3 is TGTGCCAGCAGCTTGGGACAGGGCTTCTCCTACAATGAGCAGTTCTTC.

This clone was seen only a few times. The chain uses TRBV7-9 and TRBJ1-1; TRBD1 is a possible D gene (5 bases). The germline V and J ends were trimmed by 1 base and 5 bases, with 11 bases remaining between them. The V gene's germline CDR1 is SEHNR and CDR2 FQNEAQ (reference sequence). The CDR3 contains 14 residues. The CDR3 nucleotides are TGTGCCAGCAGCTTAGAACAGGAAAGTACTGAAGCTTTCTTT. Translating it yields CASSLEQESTEAFF.

This rearrangement joins TRBV29-1 to TRBJ2-1; D call uncertain. This CDR3 spans 12 amino acids. The V end was cut by 6 bases, the J end by 7 bases, with 13 bases between. The V gene's germline CDR1 is SQVTM and CDR2 ANQGSEA. CDR3 bases: TGCAGCGTCGTCCCTCTCCGGAATGAGCAGTTCTTC. It codes for CSVVPLRNEQFF.

This clone was recorded once. V and J are TRBV10-2 and TRBJ2-7, with TRBD2 identical over 12 bases. Germline V gene lookup returns CDR1 WSHSY and CDR2 SAAADI. V shed 2 bases and J 3 bases; nucleotides not matched to a gene: 5. This CDR3 has 16 residues. This CDR3 reads CASSEGLAGRIYEQYF. CDR3 in DNA: TGCGCCAGCAGTGAGGGACTAGCGGGACGCATCTACGAGCAGTACTTC.

V and J are TRBV5-6 and TRBJ2-7; 9 positions agree with TRBD1. This CDR3 comprises 15 residues. Losses at the gene ends were 0 bases for V and 4 bases for J; bases not matched to a gene: 5. CDR1 and CDR2 from the germline V gene are SGHDT and YYEEEE. The CDR3 region has the DNA TGTGCCAGCAGCTTGGAGGGACAGGGTTCTTACGAGCAGTACTTC. Its protein is CASSLEGQGSYEQYF. The variable domain in full, with the rest retrieved from reference TRBV5-6 and TRBJ2-7, is DAGVTQSPTHLIKTRGQQVTLRCSPKSGHDTVSWYQQALGQGPQFIFQYYEEEERQRGNFPDRFSGHQFPNYSSELNVNALLLGDSALYLCASSLEGQGSYEQYFGPGTRLTVT.

The V gene is TRBV5-5, the J gene TRBJ2-7; 10 bases agree with TRBD1. This CDR3 region has 14 residues. Germline CDR1 SGHKS, CDR2 YYEKEE (reference sequence). V shed 1 base and J 7 bases; nucleotides not matched to a gene: 5. The DNA of the CDR3 is TGTGCCAGCAGCTTGTGGGACAGGGGAGGGGAGCAGTACTTC. As protein: CASSLWDRGGEQYF.

This chain links TRBV6-1 with TRBJ2-3; D gene unclear. The CDR3 runs 18 residues. Trimming removed 2 bases at V and 3 bases at J, with 21 bases between. The germline CDR1 and CDR2 sequences are MNHNS and SASEGT. The CDR3 DNA reads TGTGCCAGCAGTGAATTAAGGGTCGGAGTGATTAAAACAGATACGCAGTATTTT. Translating gives CASSELRVGVIKTDTQYF.

The chain couples TRBV29-1 to TRBJ2-7; D is possibly TRBD2 (5 bases). The germline CDR1 and CDR2 sequences are SQVTM and ANQGSEA. CDR3 length: 10 amino acids. Trimming cost V 3 bases and J 6 bases, with 6 bases left between them. In nucleotides, the CDR3 is TGCAGCGTTGATGCGGGCGAGCAGTACTTC. This sequence encodes CSVDAGEQYF.

The DNA of the CDR3 is TGTGCCAGCAGCACATTTGTCGGCCCTTCTGTTTACGAGCAGTACTTC. Amino acid sequence: CASSTFVGPSVYEQYF. The genes are TRBV7-6 and TRBJ2-7, with unresolved D. Per germline, CDR1 SGHVS and CDR2 FNYEAQ. The germline V and J ends were trimmed by 5 bases and 4 bases, with 21 bases remaining between them. The CDR3 has 16 residues.